A single sample gave rise to the 25 T cell receptor beta chains below, sequenced in a study of blood T cell repertoires in COVID-19. TCRdb's table, derived via immunoSEQ multiplex PCR, lists solely in-frame clones and lacks some. The sample holds fewer than 500,000 clones, 75% to 90% seen once. Sample: PBMCs or T cells enriched from blood (not recorded which). The receptors stem from a woman in her late teens or twenties who had recovered from COVID-19.

This chain links TRBV11-2 with TRBJ2-7; 7 bases are a match to TRBD1. Trimming cost V 0 bases and J 0 bases; bases outside gene matches: 2. The CDR3 contains 15 residues. Germline V gene lookup returns CDR1 SGHAT and CDR2 FQNNGV. DNA for the CDR3: TGTGCCAGCAGCTTAGATCGGGACAGCTCCTACGAGCAGTACTTC. Encoded protein: CASSLDRDSSYEQYF.

The CDR3 DNA is TGTGCCAGCAGCATAGGGGTTACGGGCACTGAAGCTTTCTTT. Translation: CASSIGVTGTEAFF. The J gene is TRBJ1-1, the V gene TRBV21-1; no DNA check was done on the table's D call, TRBD1. TRBV21-1 is an annotated pseudogene. This CDR3 comprises 14 residues.

This chain links TRBV11-2 with TRBJ2-1, with 7 nucleotides matching TRBD2. The CDR3 spans 13 residues. V lost 4 bases to trimming and J lost 12 bases; unmatched junction nucleotides: 9. The germline V gene has CDR1 SGHAT and CDR2 FQNNGV. The CDR3 DNA follows: TGTGCCAGCAGCTCGGGGGGTCCGGTGGGGCAGTTCTTC. Amino acids: CASSSGGPVGQFF.

This clone came up once. The chain uses TRBV19 and TRBJ1-5, with a possible D match to TRBD1 (6 bases). The ends were cut back, 4 bases at V and 11 bases at J, with 24 bases in the middle. CDR3 length: 16 residues. The germline gives CDR1 LNHDA, CDR2 SQIVND (reference sequence). The CDR3 protein is CASSTPTGVLNQAQHF. The CDR3 nucleotides read TGTGCCAGTAGTACTCCGACAGGAGTACTCAATCAAGCCCAGCATTTT.

This chain uses TRBV5-4 with TRBJ2-1; D ambiguous. V lost 4 bases, J lost 5 bases, and 10 bases lay in between. Germline V CDR1 and CDR2: SGHNT, YYREEE (reference sequence). This CDR3 contains 13 residues. The CDR3 sequence is CASSHRVDNEQFF. The CDR3 DNA is TGTGCCAGCAGCCACCGGGTGGACAATGAGCAGTTCTTC.

V is TRBV7-2 and J is TRBJ1-1; D ambiguous. CDR3 length: 13 amino acids. V gave up 4 bases and J gave up 1 base, with 7 bases separating them. Per germline, CDR1 SGHTA and CDR2 FQGNSA. The CDR3 is CASSSYRNTEAFF. The CDR3 region has the DNA TGTGCCAGCAGCTCCTACAGGAACACTGAAGCTTTCTTT.

V is TRBV4-1 and J is TRBJ2-5, with D perhaps matching TRBD2 (5 bases). V lost 1 base to trimming and J lost 4 bases, with 10 bases between them. This CDR3 is 14 amino acids long. From germline, CDR1 is MGHRA and CDR2 YSYEKL. The CDR3 DNA follows: TGCGCCAGCAGCCAAGCGTCTAGCATAGAGACCCAGTACTTC. As protein: CASSQASSIETQYF.

The rearrangement links TRBV5-5 to TRBJ1-1; D is uncertain. Germline CDR1 is SGHKS and CDR2 is YYEKEE (reference sequence). Trimming removed 0 bases at V and 1 base at J, with 7 bases between. The CDR3 loop spans 14 amino acids. DNA for the CDR3: TGTGCCAGCAGCTTGGGCAGGCCGAACACTGAAGCTTTCTTT. Its translation: CASSLGRPNTEAFF.

DNA of the CDR3: TGTGCCAGCTCACCCAGCGGGGCAGGGGACACTGAAGCTTTCTTT. This codes for CASSPSGAGDTEAFF. This chain links TRBV18 with TRBJ1-1, with TRBD1 as a possible D gene (6 bases). The CDR3 consists of 15 residues. Trimming cost V 3 bases and J 3 bases, with 14 bases left between them. Germline V gene sequence: CDR1 KGHSH, CDR2 LQKENI.

The J gene is TRBJ1-4, the V gene TRBV7-2; possibly TRBD1 for D (5 bases). This CDR3 spans 15 amino acids. Trimming cost V 0 bases and J 5 bases, with 10 bases left between them. Per the germline V gene, CDR1 is SGHTA and CDR2 is FQGNSA. The CDR3 loop is CASSLAGAENEKLFF. The CDR3 coding sequence is TGTGCCAGCAGCTTAGCAGGGGCTGAAAATGAAAAACTGTTTTTT.

The chain employs TRBV19 and TRBJ1-5; D is perhaps TRBD1 (5 bases). The CDR3 covers 14 residues. V lost 4 bases and J 1 base, leaving 8 bases between the germline ends. The V gene's germline CDR1 is LNHDA and CDR2 SQIVND (reference sequence). CDR3 residues: CASSKQGSNQPQHF. CDR3 coding DNA: TGTGCCAGTAGTAAGCAGGGAAGCAATCAGCCCCAGCATTTT.

A few counts support this clone. This chain connects TRBV2 to TRBJ1-2; D possibly corresponds to TRBD1 (5 bases). Germline CDR1 and CDR2: SNHLY and FYNNEI. This CDR3 contains 13 residues. The V end was cut by 8 bases, the J end by 5 bases, with 15 bases between. The CDR3 bases are TGTGCCAGCGGGGGGGAAGGGGAATATGGCTACACCTTC. It is translated as CASGGEGEYGYTF. Full variable domain (outside the CDR3, taken from reference TRBV2 and TRBJ1-2): EPEVTQTPSHQVTQMGQEVILRCVPISNHLYFYWYRQILGQKVEFLVSFYNNEISEKSEIFDDQFSVERPDGSNFTLKIRSTKLEDSAMYFCASGGEGEYGYTFGSGTRLTVV.

The chain combines TRBV7-9 with TRBJ2-5, with D possibly TRBD2 on 5 matching bases. Germline CDR1 reads SEHNR; CDR2 reads FQNEAQ (reference sequence). This CDR3 has 16 residues. Deletions cut 5 bases from V and 5 bases from J, with 21 bases between. The CDR3 sequence: CASSLTRSPNQETQYF. Written as DNA, the CDR3 is TGTGCCAGCAGCCTAACTAGGAGTCCCAATCAGGAGACCCAGTACTTC.

The rearrangement joins TRBV3-1 (or the pseudogene TRBV3-2) to TRBJ2-1, with TRBD2 matching over 10 bases. Losses at the gene ends were 4 bases for V and 10 bases for J; bases not matched to a gene: 19. Germline lookup yields CDR1 LGHDT and CDR2 YNNKEL (reference sequence). The CDR3 sequence is 18 residues long. The CDR3 is CASSPLSGGAGGLREQFF. Written as DNA, the CDR3 is TGTGCCAGCAGCCCCCTATCCGGGGGAGCGGGGGGGCTTAGGGAGCAGTTCTTC.

J is TRBJ2-3 and V is TRBV2, with D possibly TRBD1 on 5 matching bases. This CDR3 is built from 14 residues. Germline V lookup: CDR1 SNHLY, CDR2 FYNNEI. The V gene lost 5 bases and the J gene lost 4 bases, with 13 bases spanning the gap. In nucleotides, the CDR3 is TGTGCCAGCAGTCAGGGATCGTGGGCAGATACGCAGTATTTT. Protein sequence: CASSQGSWADTQYF.

The chain carries TRBV5-1 and TRBJ2-5; 11 bases are shared with TRBD2. The CDR3 length is 17 residues. Trimming took 1 base from V and 1 from J; bases not matched to a gene: 6. Germline V CDR1 and CDR2: SGHRS, YFSETQ. CDR3 DNA: TGCGCCAGCAGCTTGACCGGGACTAGCGGCTTCCAAGAGACCCAGTACTTC. Its protein is CASSLTGTSGFQETQYF.

CDR3 bases: TGTGCCAGTCGGAGGGGTAGGGACTACGAGCAGTACTTC. Its translation is CASRRGRDYEQYF. The chain recombines TRBV6-5 with TRBJ2-7; D is possibly TRBD2 (6 bases). The CDR3 covers 13 residues. The germline V gene encodes CDR1 MNHEY and CDR2 SVGAGI. Trimming removed 9 bases at V and 3 bases at J, with 15 bases between.

This clone was seen just once. The chain joins TRBV10-3 to TRBJ1-1; D uncertain. In germline, CDR1 is ENHRY, CDR2 SYGVKD. V lost 7 bases and J 4 bases, leaving 16 bases between the germline ends. CDR3 length: 14 amino acids. CDR3 bases: TGTGCCATCAAAGTAGAGGGTAGCGGCACTGAAGCTTTCTTT. As protein: CAIKVEGSGTEAFF.

The genes are TRBV18 and TRBJ1-1; 7 nucleotides agree with TRBD1. The V segment lost 5 bases and the J segment 1 base; nucleotides outside the gene matches: 7. The CDR3 runs 15 residues. Germline CDR1 and CDR2: KGHSH and LQKENI. The CDR3 bases are TGTGCCAGCTCAAAAAGGGACAGCCCGAACACTGAAGCTTTCTTT. This codes for CASSKRDSPNTEAFF.

J is TRBJ2-2 and V is TRBV4-2, with 13 bases that match TRBD2. V was pared by 4 bases and J by 6 bases, with 11 bases of the junction left unmatched. CDR1 is LGHNA and CDR2 is YNFKEQ in the germline V gene. The CDR3 has 18 amino acids. CDR3 protein: CASSPLIGGLAGAGELFF. CDR3 nucleotide sequence: TGTGCCAGCAGCCCCTTAATCGGTGGACTAGCGGGGGCCGGGGAGCTGTTTTTT.

J is TRBJ1-4 and V is TRBV5-1; TRBD1 agrees at 9 bases. After removal of 3 bases from V and 7 bases from J, the junction contained 16 bases not matched to a gene. Germline V gene sequence: CDR1 SGHRS, CDR2 YFSETQ. The CDR3 spans 18 residues. CDR3 amino acids: CASSWGPSTGGRGEKLFF. The DNA of the CDR3 is TGCGCCAGCAGCTGGGGCCCCTCGACAGGGGGAAGGGGTGAAAAACTGTTTTTT.

The V gene is TRBV4-1, the J gene TRBJ2-6, with D possibly being TRBD1 (5 bases). Germline V gene data show CDR1 as MGHRA and CDR2 as YSYEKL. The V end lost 0 bases, the J end lost 2 bases, and 8 bases lay between the germline ends. The CDR3 is made up of 16 amino acids. The CDR3 coding sequence is TGCGCCAGCAGCCAAGACCAGGGTACTGGGGCCAACGTCCTGACTTTC. Translating it yields CASSQDQGTGANVLTF.

This clone is a singleton in its sample. V is TRBV2 and J is TRBJ1-1, with D possibly matching TRBD1 (6 bases). Germline V gives CDR1 SNHLY, CDR2 FYNNEI. This CDR3 spans 12 amino acids. V dropped 4 bases and J dropped 7 bases, with 10 bases sitting between them. CDR3 DNA sequence: TGTGCCAGCAGTGGGGACATCGATGAAGCTTTCTTT. Protein product: CASSGDIDEAFF.

V is TRBV19 and J is TRBJ1-1; D remains unclear. V was shortened by 5 bases and J by 2 bases, with 15 bases between the two germline ends. The germline V gene has CDR1 LNHDA and CDR2 SQIVND (reference sequence). The CDR3 sequence is 15 residues long. In nucleotides, the CDR3 is TGTGCCAGTAGTTGGGTCATCCAGGAAAACACTGAAGCTTTCTTT. Protein sequence: CASSWVIQENTEAFF.

V gene TRBV9 combines with J gene TRBJ1-1, with 9 nucleotides matching TRBD1. CDR1 is SGDLS and CDR2 is YYNGEE in the germline V gene. After removal of 0 bases from V and 4 bases from J, the junction contained 4 bases not matched to a gene. This CDR3 contains 15 residues. CDR3 in DNA: TGTGCCAGCAGCGTAGATACAGGGGGCGGCACTGAAGCTTTCTTT. Translated: CASSVDTGGGTEAFF.